This T cell receptor beta chain was sequenced in a study of blood T cells in healthy people across ages. Notes on the study in general: Older age coincided with a roughly linear decline in TCR beta diversity per million T cells.

The CDR3 totals 19 residues. Trimming stripped 4 bases from V and 0 bases from J, with 22 bases between. Next came a second PCR, run for about 6 to 12 cycles, which used a sample-barcoded 5' primer along with a J-beta primer mix. Each CDR3 protein is one row after TCRdb ran MiXCR on the 5' RACE reads. The sample holds about 1.8 million distinct CDR3 sequences, about 50% seen once. Comments on this clonotype: Its antigen is undetermined.

The specimen sequenced was blood. This TCR was recovered from a woman aged 40 to 50 in good health. V and J are TRBV12-3 or TRBV12-4 and TRBJ1-5; weak D call: TRBD1 (5 bases). DNA of the CDR3: TGTGCCAGCAGTTGGTCCGGGGGATCTACCGGGATTAGCAATCAGCCCCAGCATTTT. This gives the protein CASSWSGGSTGISNQPQHF.